A selection of T cell receptor beta chains follows, all from one sample in a study of regulatory T cells in long-lasting Graves disease. TCRdb ran MiXCR on the multiplex PCR reads and lists one entry per CDR3 protein. The repertoire holds 300,000 to 450,000 distinct CDR3 sequences, with roughly 15% as singletons. Sequencing used peripheral blood mononuclear cells (PBMCs), obtained at new diagnosis, from a patient treated with antithyroid drugs. These receptors came from a female donor with Graves disease. CDR3s include the opening cysteine and the closing phenylalanine or tryptophan. Fields, in order: CDR3 length, clone size, V gene, J gene, D gene, CDR3 DNA, CDR3 protein. A D gene is named only where the DNA matches it firmly. Some rows mark clone size as missing; the rest say once, few, many or name a class of expanded clone.

CDR3 length: 14
clone size: -
V gene: TRBV4-1
J gene: TRBJ1-2
D gene: TRBD1
CDR3 DNA: TGCGCCAGCAGCCGAGAGCCGAACAGGGGTTACTACACCTTC
CDR3 protein: CASSREPNRGYYTF

CDR3 length: 14
clone size: many
V gene: TRBV20-1
J gene: TRBJ2-1
D gene: TRBD2
CDR3 DNA: TGCAGTGCTGGAGGGACTAGCGGTTACAATGAGCAGTTCTTC
CDR3 protein: CSAGGTSGYNEQFF

CDR3 length: 16
clone size: once
V gene: TRBV27
J gene: TRBJ1-2
D gene: -
CDR3 DNA: TGTGCCAGCACCCCTTCTGACAGAGACCTCAAATATGGCTACACCTTC
CDR3 protein: CASTPSDRDLKYGYTF

CDR3 length: 14
clone size: -
V gene: TRBV12-3/TRBV12-4
J gene: TRBJ1-5
D gene: TRBD1
CDR3 DNA: TGTGCCAGCAGCTCGTCAGGGGGAGGGCAGCCCCAGCATTTT
CDR3 protein: CASSSSGGGQPQHF

CDR3 length: 15
clone size: many
V gene: TRBV12-3/TRBV12-4
J gene: TRBJ2-3
D gene: TRBD2
CDR3 DNA: TGTGCCAGCAGTTTAAATAGCGGGGGCCCAGATACGCAGTATTTT
CDR3 protein: CASSLNSGGPDTQYF

CDR3 length: 15
clone size: many
V gene: TRBV10-3
J gene: TRBJ1-1
D gene: TRBD1
CDR3 DNA: TGTGCCATCAGTAAAGAGACAGGGGCATTAGTAGAAGCTTTCTTT
CDR3 protein: CAISKETGALVEAFF

CDR3 length: 14
clone size: -
V gene: TRBV6-2/TRBV6-3
J gene: TRBJ2-1
D gene: -
CDR3 DNA: TGTGCCAGCAGTTACTCGGCCTCCGACAATGAGCAGTTCTTC
CDR3 protein: CASSYSASDNEQFF

CDR3 length: 14
clone size: many
V gene: TRBV30
J gene: TRBJ1-2
D gene: TRBD1
CDR3 DNA: TGTGCCTGGTCTAACAGGGGGCTCAACTATGGCTACACCTTC
CDR3 protein: CAWSNRGLNYGYTF

CDR3 length: 13
clone size: -
V gene: TRBV28
J gene: TRBJ2-3
D gene: -
CDR3 DNA: TGTGCCAGTATTGGGGCTCGCACAGATACGCAGTATTTT
CDR3 protein: CASIGARTDTQYF

CDR3 length: 13
clone size: many
V gene: TRBV28
J gene: TRBJ2-3
D gene: -
CDR3 DNA: TGTGCCAGCAGTTTAAGGAGGGTAGATACGCAGTATTTT
CDR3 protein: CASSLRRVDTQYF

CDR3 length: 14
clone size: many
V gene: TRBV7-9
J gene: TRBJ2-1
D gene: -
CDR3 DNA: TGTGCCAGCAGCTTAGATCTCGGGTGGGATGAGCAGTTCTTC
CDR3 protein: CASSLDLGWDEQFF

CDR3 length: 16
clone size: -
V gene: TRBV18
J gene: TRBJ2-3
D gene: TRBD2
CDR3 DNA: TGTGCCAGCTCCCTGAGTGGACTAGATGGCACAGATACGCAGTATTTT
CDR3 protein: CASSLSGLDGTDTQYF

CDR3 length: 14
clone size: many
V gene: TRBV5-1
J gene: TRBJ1-2
D gene: -
CDR3 DNA: TGCGCCAGCAGCTTCCGATACAGGGATCGCGGCTACACCTTC
CDR3 protein: CASSFRYRDRGYTF

CDR3 length: 13
clone size: many
V gene: TRBV12-3/TRBV12-4
J gene: TRBJ2-3
D gene: -
CDR3 DNA: TGTGCCAGCAGTCTTCATAGGGCGGATACGCAGTATTTT
CDR3 protein: CASSLHRADTQYF

CDR3 length: 16
clone size: many
V gene: TRBV15
J gene: TRBJ2-3
D gene: -
CDR3 DNA: TGTGCCACCAGCAGAGCCCCGTTAGATTTGGCAGATACGCAGTATTTT
CDR3 protein: CATSRAPLDLADTQYF

CDR3 length: 13
clone size: -
V gene: TRBV10-3
J gene: TRBJ1-1
D gene: -
CDR3 DNA: TGTGCCATTGGACCAACTCGGGACACTGAAGCTTTCTTT
CDR3 protein: CAIGPTRDTEAFF

CDR3 length: 13
clone size: many
V gene: TRBV5-1
J gene: TRBJ2-1
D gene: -
CDR3 DNA: TGCGCCAGCGCCCGAGACGGTTACAATGAGCAGTTCTTC
CDR3 protein: CASARDGYNEQFF

CDR3 length: 16
clone size: many
V gene: TRBV20-1
J gene: TRBJ2-7
D gene: -
CDR3 DNA: TGCAGTGCTAGACCTGAGGGGGGCTTCAGCTCCTACGAGCAGTACTTC
CDR3 protein: CSARPEGGFSSYEQYF

CDR3 length: 17
clone size: many
V gene: TRBV6-5
J gene: TRBJ2-3
D gene: TRBD1
CDR3 DNA: TGTGCCAGCAGTTATGGCCGGACAGGGGGTCACGGGGATACGCAGTATTTT
CDR3 protein: CASSYGRTGGHGDTQYF

CDR3 length: 15
clone size: few
V gene: TRBV5-1
J gene: TRBJ1-5
D gene: -
CDR3 DNA: TGCGCCAGCAGCAGGACACCCGCCAGGGATCAGCCCCAGCATTTT
CDR3 protein: CASSRTPARDQPQHF

CDR3 length: 15
clone size: many
V gene: TRBV10-3
J gene: TRBJ2-7
D gene: TRBD1
CDR3 DNA: TGTGCCATCAGTGCTGGACAGGGGACCTCCTACGAGCAGTACTTC
CDR3 protein: CAISAGQGTSYEQYF

CDR3 length: 12
clone size: -
V gene: TRBV20-1
J gene: TRBJ2-1
D gene: -
CDR3 DNA: TGCAGTCTACCCTCCTCCTACAATGAGCAGTTCTTC
CDR3 protein: CSLPSSYNEQFF

CDR3 length: 14
clone size: many
V gene: TRBV7-8
J gene: TRBJ2-7
D gene: TRBD1
CDR3 DNA: TGTGCCAGCAGCTTATACAGGGGTTCCTACGAGCAGTACTTC
CDR3 protein: CASSLYRGSYEQYF

CDR3 length: 12
clone size: many
V gene: TRBV30
J gene: TRBJ2-7
D gene: -
CDR3 DNA: TGTGACCCCCCCGGGAGCACCTACAAGCAGTACTTC
CDR3 protein: CDPPGSTYKQYF

CDR3 length: 13
clone size: few
V gene: TRBV6-1
J gene: TRBJ2-7
D gene: -
CDR3 DNA: TGTGCCATCCAACGCGGGGTCACCTACGAGCAGTACTTC
CDR3 protein: CAIQRGVTYEQYF

CDR3 length: 16
clone size: many
V gene: TRBV12-3/TRBV12-4
J gene: TRBJ2-2
D gene: -
CDR3 DNA: -
CDR3 protein: CASSSSTLLGTGELFF

CDR3 length: 13
clone size: -
V gene: TRBV11-2
J gene: TRBJ2-1
D gene: TRBD2
CDR3 DNA: TGTGCCAGCACCCGGACTAGCTTCAGTGAGCAGTTCTTC
CDR3 protein: CASTRTSFSEQFF

CDR3 length: 14
clone size: many
V gene: TRBV27
J gene: TRBJ1-5
D gene: -
CDR3 DNA: TGTGCCAGCAGTGGCTCCACGGGCGAACGGCCCCAGCATTTT
CDR3 protein: CASSGSTGERPQHF

CDR3 length: 11
clone size: -
V gene: TRBV12-5
J gene: TRBJ1-2
D gene: -
CDR3 DNA: TGTGCTAGTGGGGACCGACATGGCTACACCTTC
CDR3 protein: CASGDRHGYTF

CDR3 length: 12
clone size: many
V gene: TRBV2
J gene: TRBJ2-7
D gene: TRBD1
CDR3 DNA: TGTGCCACCTCGGGACAGGATCCCGAGCAGTACTTC
CDR3 protein: CATSGQDPEQYF

CDR3 length: 13
clone size: -
V gene: TRBV9
J gene: TRBJ2-5
D gene: -
CDR3 DNA: TGTGCCAGCAGCGTAGACCCCTGGGAGACCCAGTACTTC
CDR3 protein: CASSVDPWETQYF

CDR3 length: 15
clone size: -
V gene: TRBV7-2
J gene: TRBJ2-3
D gene: -
CDR3 DNA: TGTGCCAGCAGCCCGGGACTCACCTTCACAGATACGCAGTATTTT
CDR3 protein: CASSPGLTFTDTQYF

CDR3 length: 15
clone size: -
V gene: TRBV29-1
J gene: TRBJ1-4
D gene: TRBD1
CDR3 DNA: TGCAGCGTTTCTTTGACAGGGAATCGGGGTGAAAAACTGTTTTTT
CDR3 protein: CSVSLTGNRGEKLFF

CDR3 length: 14
clone size: -
V gene: TRBV12-3/TRBV12-4
J gene: TRBJ2-2
D gene: -
CDR3 DNA: TGTGCCAGCAGCGAACTAGTTTTAAGCGGGGAGCTGTTTTTT
CDR3 protein: CASSELVLSGELFF

CDR3 length: 15
clone size: few
V gene: TRBV9
J gene: TRBJ1-1
D gene: -
CDR3 DNA: TGTGCCAGCAGCGTAGGAGTGGGGGTGAACACTGAAGCTTTCTTT
CDR3 protein: CASSVGVGVNTEAFF

CDR3 length: 20
clone size: many
V gene: TRBV12-5
J gene: TRBJ2-6
D gene: TRBD1
CDR3 DNA: TGTGCTAGTGGTTTGGTACTGGGACAGGGACCTAGCTCTGGGGCCAACGTCCTGACTTTC
CDR3 protein: CASGLVLGQGPSSGANVLTF

CDR3 length: 15
clone size: many
V gene: TRBV12-3/TRBV12-4
J gene: TRBJ1-5
D gene: -
CDR3 DNA: TGTGCCAGCAGTTTGTCCGGGGTCGGCAATCAGCCCCAGCATTTT
CDR3 protein: CASSLSGVGNQPQHF

CDR3 length: 14
clone size: many
V gene: TRBV12-3/TRBV12-4
J gene: TRBJ2-2
D gene: -
CDR3 DNA: TGTGCCAGCGACCCTACCTTCGGGACCGGGGAGCTGTTTTTT
CDR3 protein: CASDPTFGTGELFF

CDR3 length: 14
clone size: -
V gene: TRBV28
J gene: TRBJ1-1
D gene: -
CDR3 DNA: TGTGCCAGCAGTAACTCGGACAGAGTCACTGAAGCTTTCTTT
CDR3 protein: CASSNSDRVTEAFF

CDR3 length: 15
clone size: -
V gene: TRBV9
J gene: TRBJ1-4
D gene: -
CDR3 DNA: TGTGCCAGCAGCGTAGATGGACAGCGTAATGAAAAACTGTTTTTT
CDR3 protein: CASSVDGQRNEKLFF

CDR3 length: 15
clone size: -
V gene: TRBV18
J gene: TRBJ1-2
D gene: TRBD1
CDR3 DNA: TGTGCCAGCTCCCCAAGGACAGGCGGGAACTATGGCTACACCTTC
CDR3 protein: CASSPRTGGNYGYTF

CDR3 length: 13
clone size: many
V gene: TRBV6-1
J gene: TRBJ2-7
D gene: TRBD1
CDR3 DNA: TGTGCCAGCAGGGGACAGGAGCCCTACGAGCAGTACTTC
CDR3 protein: CASRGQEPYEQYF

CDR3 length: 12
clone size: -
V gene: TRBV30
J gene: TRBJ1-2
D gene: -
CDR3 DNA: TGTGCCTGGAGACCTCCTAACTATGGCTACACCTTC
CDR3 protein: CAWRPPNYGYTF

CDR3 length: 15
clone size: -
V gene: TRBV6-2/TRBV6-3
J gene: TRBJ1-3
D gene: -
CDR3 DNA: TGTGCCAGCAGTTACTCAGGGACCTCTGGAAACACCATATATTTT
CDR3 protein: CASSYSGTSGNTIYF

CDR3 length: 15
clone size: -
V gene: TRBV5-6
J gene: TRBJ2-7
D gene: -
CDR3 DNA: TGTGCCAGCAGGGCGGCTTGGCAGCGATCCTGCGAGCAGTACTTC
CDR3 protein: CASRAAWQRSCEQYF

CDR3 length: 16
clone size: many
V gene: TRBV7-9
J gene: TRBJ1-3
D gene: -
CDR3 DNA: TGTGCCAGCAGCCGAACACGACAGAGCTCTGGAAACACCATATATTTT
CDR3 protein: CASSRTRQSSGNTIYF